This T cell receptor beta chain comes out of a study of blood T cell repertoires in COVID-19. On the study more broadly: COVID-19 samples, acute and convalescent, were from the United States, Italy and Spain. PBMCs, B-cell-depleted T cells, or T cells were the source of the cDNA or gDNA that made up the material.

In the original workflow: Amplification with reference gene primers provided the estimates of nucleated cell counts. Clones were sequenced by immunoSEQ multiplex PCR, and TCRdb holds only the in-frame ones, with some missing. That table furnishes V, J and clone size, whereas the DNA furnished D and trimming. This repertoire shows under 300,000 clones, around 86% found once; its top ten account for approximately 0.85%. This clone was picked up one time. Germline lookup yields CDR1 LGHNA and CDR2 YNFKEQ. This CDR3 region has 17 residues. V shed 0 bases, J shed 7 bases, and the junction held 12 bases outside the gene matches.

The sequenced material came from peripheral blood. The receptor was isolated from a woman in her thirties or forties who had recovered from COVID-19. The chain recombines TRBV4-2 with TRBJ2-1; 7 bases align to TRBD2. CDR3 in amino acids: CASSQDGRGGSWNEQFF. Here the CDR3 DNA reads TGTGCCAGCAGCCAAGATGGGCGCGGCGGGAGCTGGAATGAGCAGTTCTTC.